The rows below give T cell receptor beta chains drawn from one sample of a study of cytomegalovirus exposure and HLA in healthy donors. Only in-frame clones appear in the TCRdb table, and some are missing; sequencing was by immunoSEQ multiplex PCR. The data contain about 240,000 clones, about 81% of them singletons. Sequenced material: PBMCs. The receptors were sampled from a woman aged 55 to 70 in good health and CMV-seropositive. The CDR3 runs from the conserved cysteine through the conserved F or W. A D gene is named only where the DNA matches it firmly. Part of the rows lack a size; the others show once, few, many or a class for expanded clones.

d_gene: TRBD2; abundance: NA; j_gene: TRBJ2-1; v_gene: TRBV12-5; len: 15; CDR3aa: CASDRAGRSYNEQFF; CDR3nt: TGTGCTAGTGATCGAGCGGGACGTTCCTACAATGAGCAGTTCTTC
d_gene: NA; abundance: NA; j_gene: TRBJ2-7; v_gene: TRBV7-2; len: 16; CDR3aa: CASSTDTSFSSYEQYF; CDR3nt: TGTGCCAGCAGTACAGATACTAGCTTTAGCTCCTACGAGCAGTACTTC
d_gene: NA; abundance: NA; j_gene: TRBJ2-3; v_gene: TRBV5-4; len: 15; CDR3aa: CASSLKEGQRDTQYF; CDR3nt: TGTGCCAGCAGCTTGAAGGAGGGCCAGAGAGATACGCAGTATTTT
d_gene: TRBD2; abundance: NA; j_gene: TRBJ2-7; v_gene: TRBV6-5; len: 15; CDR3aa: CASSYGTSGRTEQYF; CDR3nt: TGTGCCAGCAGTTATGGGACTAGCGGGAGAACCGAGCAGTACTTC
d_gene: TRBD2; abundance: NA; j_gene: TRBJ2-1; v_gene: TRBV5-6; len: 14; CDR3aa: CASGTSGPYNEQFF; CDR3nt: TGTGCCAGCGGAACTAGCGGCCCTTACAATGAGCAGTTCTTC
d_gene: NA; abundance: NA; j_gene: TRBJ1-5; v_gene: TRBV7-2; len: 13; CDR3aa: CASSLGRVQPQHF; CDR3nt: TGTGCCAGCAGCTTAGGCAGGGTCCAGCCCCAGCATTTT
d_gene: TRBD1; abundance: NA; j_gene: TRBJ1-1; v_gene: TRBV5-1; len: 14; CDR3aa: CASSPDREGAEAFF; CDR3nt: TGCGCCAGCAGCCCGGACAGGGAGGGGGCTGAAGCTTTCTTT
d_gene: TRBD2; abundance: NA; j_gene: TRBJ2-3; v_gene: TRBV7-3; len: 16; CDR3aa: CASSPRLAGASDTQYF; CDR3nt: TGTGCCAGCAGCCCCAGACTAGCGGGAGCGTCGGATACGCAGTATTTT
d_gene: NA; abundance: NA; j_gene: TRBJ1-1; v_gene: TRBV6-5; len: 15; CDR3aa: CASSSSGRGGTEAFF; CDR3nt: TGTGCCAGCAGTTCCTCTGGGAGGGGGGGGACTGAAGCTTTCTTT
d_gene: NA; abundance: NA; j_gene: TRBJ1-5; v_gene: TRBV28; len: 11; CDR3aa: CASSVNVAQHF; CDR3nt: TGTGCCAGCAGCGTAAATGTAGCCCAGCATTTT
d_gene: TRBD1; abundance: NA; j_gene: TRBJ2-2; v_gene: TRBV5-4; len: 15; CDR3aa: CASSNVGQATGELFF; CDR3nt: TGTGCCAGCAGCAACGTAGGACAGGCCACCGGGGAGCTGTTTTTT
d_gene: NA; abundance: NA; j_gene: TRBJ2-7; v_gene: TRBV4-1; len: 16; CDR3aa: CASSQEGPSRPYEQYF; CDR3nt: TGCGCCAGCAGCCAAGAAGGGCCTAGCAGACCCTACGAGCAGTACTTC
d_gene: NA; abundance: NA; j_gene: TRBJ1-3; v_gene: TRBV7-8; len: 16; CDR3aa: CASSLLTGVSGNTIYF; CDR3nt: TGTGCCAGCAGCTTATTGACGGGGGTCTCTGGAAACACCATATATTTT
d_gene: NA; abundance: NA; j_gene: TRBJ1-4; v_gene: TRBV28; len: 13; CDR3aa: CASSRGINEKLFF; CDR3nt: TGTGCCAGCAGCAGAGGGATTAATGAAAAACTGTTTTTT
d_gene: NA; abundance: NA; j_gene: TRBJ2-1; v_gene: TRBV6-5; len: 15; CDR3aa: CASSYSWGPYNEQFF; CDR3nt: TGTGCCAGCAGTTACTCGTGGGGGCCTTACAATGAGCAGTTCTTC
d_gene: TRBD2; abundance: NA; j_gene: TRBJ2-5; v_gene: TRBV7-9; len: 16; CDR3aa: CSSSLGAGGIEETQYF; CDR3nt: TGTTCCAGCAGCTTAGGGGCGGGAGGGATCGAAGAGACCCAGTACTTC
d_gene: NA; abundance: NA; j_gene: TRBJ2-7; v_gene: TRBV4-1; len: 15; CDR3aa: CASSQGLDRAYEQYF; CDR3nt: TGCGCCAGCAGCCAAGGACTCGATCGGGCCTACGAGCAGTACTTC
d_gene: NA; abundance: once; j_gene: TRBJ1-1; v_gene: TRBV19; len: 13; CDR3aa: CASSIQVNTEAFF; CDR3nt: TGTGCCAGTAGTATTCAGGTGAACACTGAAGCTTTCTTT
d_gene: TRBD1; abundance: NA; j_gene: TRBJ2-5; v_gene: TRBV7-7; len: 15; CDR3aa: CASSTGQGHQETQYF; CDR3nt: TGTGCCAGCAGCACGGGACAGGGACACCAAGAGACCCAGTACTTC
d_gene: TRBD2; abundance: NA; j_gene: TRBJ2-7; v_gene: TRBV4-2; len: 17; CDR3aa: CASSPEVAGVTKGEQYF; CDR3nt: TGTGCCAGCAGCCCAGAAGTAGCGGGAGTCACGAAGGGAGAGCAGTACTTC
d_gene: NA; abundance: NA; j_gene: TRBJ1-1; v_gene: TRBV7-9; len: 13; CDR3aa: CASSLVERTEAFF; CDR3nt: TGTGCCAGCAGCTTAGTTGAGAGGACAGAAGCTTTCTTT
d_gene: TRBD2; abundance: NA; j_gene: TRBJ2-1; v_gene: TRBV5-1; len: 15; CDR3aa: CASSLASGSYNEQFF; CDR3nt: TGCGCCAGCAGCTTGGCTAGCGGGTCCTACAATGAGCAGTTCTTC
d_gene: NA; abundance: NA; j_gene: TRBJ2-7; v_gene: TRBV6-1; len: 14; CDR3aa: CASSIKRQTYEQYF; CDR3nt: TGTGCCAGCAGTATAAAACGACAGACCTACGAGCAGTACTTC
d_gene: NA; abundance: NA; j_gene: TRBJ2-2; v_gene: TRBV19; len: 15; CDR3aa: CASSITTGNTGELFF; CDR3nt: TGTGCCAGTAGTATAACGACAGGGAACACCGGGGAGCTGTTTTTT
d_gene: NA; abundance: NA; j_gene: TRBJ2-7; v_gene: TRBV10-2; len: 11; CDR3aa: CASGQFYEQYF; CDR3nt: TGCGCCAGCGGACAGTTCTACGAGCAGTACTTC
d_gene: TRBD2; abundance: NA; j_gene: TRBJ2-7; v_gene: TRBV6-1; len: 17; CDR3aa: CASSDEAIAGPRYEQYF; CDR3nt: TGTGCCAGCAGTGATGAGGCGATAGCGGGCCCAAGATACGAGCAGTACTTC
d_gene: NA; abundance: NA; j_gene: TRBJ2-1; v_gene: TRBV13; len: 15; CDR3aa: CASSLRGAAVSEQFF; CDR3nt: TGTGCCAGCAGCCTCAGGGGTGCCGCGGTGAGTGAGCAGTTCTTC
d_gene: TRBD2; abundance: NA; j_gene: TRBJ2-5; v_gene: TRBV6-5; len: 15; CDR3aa: CASRTRLAQGETQYF; CDR3nt: TGTGCCAGCAGAACCAGACTAGCGCAAGGAGAGACCCAGTACTTC
d_gene: NA; abundance: NA; j_gene: TRBJ2-5; v_gene: TRBV5-6; len: 13; CDR3aa: CASSLAGLETQYF; CDR3nt: TGTGCCAGCAGCTTGGCGGGGTTGGAGACCCAGTACTTC
d_gene: NA; abundance: NA; j_gene: TRBJ1-4; v_gene: TRBV7-2; len: 16; CDR3aa: CASSLHGGGINEKLFF; CDR3nt: TGTGCCAGCAGCCTACACGGGGGGGGGATTAATGAAAAACTGTTTTTT
d_gene: TRBD2; abundance: NA; j_gene: TRBJ2-5; v_gene: TRBV7-9; len: 17; CDR3aa: CASSLEAGLAVVETQYF; CDR3nt: TGTGCCAGCAGCTTAGAAGCGGGACTAGCTGTGGTAGAGACCCAGTACTTC
d_gene: NA; abundance: NA; j_gene: TRBJ1-2; v_gene: TRBV6-1; len: 18; CDR3aa: CASSEAPGERLANYGYTF; CDR3nt: TGTGCCAGCAGTGAAGCGCCGGGGGAACGTCTGGCTAACTATGGCTACACCTTC
d_gene: TRBD1; abundance: NA; j_gene: TRBJ1-2; v_gene: TRBV5-4; len: 16; CDR3aa: CASSLAYGQGDYGYTF; CDR3nt: TGTGCCAGCAGCTTGGCCTACGGACAGGGAGACTATGGCTACACCTTC
d_gene: NA; abundance: NA; j_gene: TRBJ2-6; v_gene: TRBV28; len: 18; CDR3aa: CASSFRTGHISGANVLTF; CDR3nt: TGTGCCAGCAGTTTTAGAACAGGCCATATTTCTGGGGCCAACGTCCTGACTTTC
d_gene: NA; abundance: few; j_gene: TRBJ2-1; v_gene: TRBV19; len: 13; CDR3aa: CASSIGVAGEQFF; CDR3nt: TGTGCCAGTAGTATAGGAGTAGCTGGTGAGCAGTTCTTC
d_gene: TRBD2; abundance: NA; j_gene: TRBJ2-1; v_gene: TRBV4-1; len: 16; CDR3aa: CASSQTSGRGYNEQFF; CDR3nt: TGCGCCAGCAGCCAAACGAGCGGGAGGGGATACAATGAGCAGTTCTTC
d_gene: NA; abundance: NA; j_gene: TRBJ1-4; v_gene: TRBV5-1; len: 13; CDR3aa: CASSLEGEEKLFF; CDR3nt: TGCGCCAGCAGCTTGGAGGGGGAAGAAAAACTGTTTTTT
d_gene: TRBD1; abundance: NA; j_gene: TRBJ2-3; v_gene: TRBV6-1; len: 17; CDR3aa: CASSEIWGQGAIDTQYF; CDR3nt: TGTGCCAGCAGTGAAATTTGGGGACAGGGGGCCATAGATACGCAGTATTTT
d_gene: NA; abundance: NA; j_gene: TRBJ1-1; v_gene: TRBV5-8; len: 13; CDR3aa: CASSLPRNTEAFF; CDR3nt: TGTGCCAGCAGCCTCCCCAGGAACACTGAAGCTTTCTTT
d_gene: TRBD1; abundance: few; j_gene: TRBJ1-2; v_gene: TRBV29-1; len: 14; CDR3aa: CSVVAGTGSYGYTF; CDR3nt: TGCAGCGTTGTAGCCGGGACAGGGAGCTATGGCTACACCTTC
d_gene: TRBD2; abundance: NA; j_gene: TRBJ2-5; v_gene: TRBV25-1; len: 15; CDR3aa: CASSDWAGGPETQYF; CDR3nt: TGTGCCAGCAGTGATTGGGCGGGAGGGCCGGAGACCCAGTACTTC
d_gene: TRBD1; abundance: NA; j_gene: TRBJ2-5; v_gene: TRBV7-9; len: 15; CDR3aa: CASSLETGNQETQYF; CDR3nt: TGTGCCAGCAGCTTAGAGACAGGGAACCAAGAGACCCAGTACTTC
d_gene: TRBD1; abundance: NA; j_gene: TRBJ1-1; v_gene: TRBV29-1; len: 14; CDR3aa: CSVEQGQGWTEAFF; CDR3nt: TGCAGCGTTGAACAGGGACAGGGGTGGACTGAAGCTTTCTTT
d_gene: NA; abundance: few; j_gene: TRBJ2-3; v_gene: TRBV2; len: 14; CDR3aa: CASSSGFGPDTQYF; CDR3nt: TGTGCCAGCAGTAGCGGGTTCGGCCCAGATACGCAGTATTTT
d_gene: TRBD2; abundance: NA; j_gene: TRBJ2-2; v_gene: TRBV5-6; len: 14; CDR3aa: CASTGLAGAGELFF; CDR3nt: TGTGCCAGCACTGGACTAGCGGGAGCCGGGGAGCTGTTTTTT
d_gene: NA; abundance: NA; j_gene: TRBJ1-2; v_gene: TRBV5-6; len: 14; CDR3aa: CASTTNRDLYGYTF; CDR3nt: TGTGCCAGCACGACCAACAGGGATCTCTATGGCTACACCTTC
d_gene: NA; abundance: NA; j_gene: TRBJ2-7; v_gene: TRBV7-2; len: 14; CDR3aa: CASSLGLASYEQYF; CDR3nt: TGTGCCAGCAGCTTAGGGCTAGCATCCTACGAGCAGTACTTC
d_gene: NA; abundance: NA; j_gene: TRBJ1-2; v_gene: TRBV2; len: 12; CDR3aa: CASSQANYGYTF; CDR3nt: TGTGCCAGCAGTCAGGCTAACTATGGCTACACCTTC
d_gene: NA; abundance: NA; j_gene: TRBJ1-1; v_gene: TRBV19; len: 15; CDR3aa: CASSKQTSANTEAFF; CDR3nt: TGTGCCAGTAGTAAACAGACATCTGCCAACACTGAAGCTTTCTTT
d_gene: TRBD2; abundance: many; j_gene: TRBJ2-5; v_gene: TRBV7-9; len: 18; CDR3aa: CASSLEAGGPEFMETQYF; CDR3nt: TGTGCCAGCAGCTTAGAGGCGGGAGGGCCGGAGTTCATGGAGACCCAGTACTTC
d_gene: TRBD2; abundance: few; j_gene: TRBJ2-3; v_gene: TRBV25-1; len: 14; CDR3aa: CASSVGGGTDTQYF; CDR3nt: TGTGCCAGCAGTGTGGGAGGGGGCACAGATACGCAGTATTTT
d_gene: TRBD2; abundance: NA; j_gene: TRBJ2-2; v_gene: TRBV4-2; len: 16; CDR3aa: CASSQASGRNTGELFF; CDR3nt: TGTGCCAGCAGCCAAGCTAGCGGGAGAAACACCGGGGAGCTGTTTTTT
d_gene: NA; abundance: NA; j_gene: TRBJ2-1; v_gene: TRBV28; len: 17; CDR3aa: CASSSRGRTFRYNEQFF; CDR3nt: TGTGCCAGCAGTTCACGCGGCCGGACTTTCCGCTACAATGAGCAGTTCTTC
d_gene: TRBD1; abundance: NA; j_gene: TRBJ2-2; v_gene: TRBV15; len: 15; CDR3aa: CATSTGTGTTGELFF; CDR3nt: TGTGCCACCAGTACCGGGACAGGGACCACCGGGGAGCTGTTTTTT
d_gene: TRBD1; abundance: few; j_gene: TRBJ1-2; v_gene: TRBV19; len: 14; CDR3aa: CASSLGGTGRGYTF; CDR3nt: TGTGCCAGTAGTCTCGGAGGGACAGGGAGAGGCTACACCTTC